Sequencing of this T cell receptor beta chain was carried out in a study of blood T cell repertoires in COVID-19. The wider study: Acute and convalescent COVID-19 specimens originated in the United States, Italy and Spain. T cells, B-cell-depleted T cells, or PBMCs provided the cDNA or gDNA that served as material.

The table lists this clone with a few counts. CDR1 is SGHRS and CDR2 is YFSETQ in the germline V gene. The CDR3 covers 15 residues. V lost 4 bases to trimming and J lost 9 bases; unmatched junction nucleotides: 10. Authors' data handling: Amplification with reference gene primers provided the estimates of nucleated cell counts. The repertoire was sequenced with immunoSEQ multiplex PCR; TCRdb's copy has only in-frame clones and lacks some. From that table come the V and J calls and clone size; the DNA was used to work out D and trimming. This sample carries about 270,000 clones, roughly nine tenths of them seen once, and the ten largest clones take about 1.7%.

Material: peripheral blood. The TCR comes from a woman aged 55-69 years who had recovered from COVID-19. The rearrangement joins TRBV5-1 to TRBJ2-1; 10 positions match TRBD2. The CDR3 coding sequence is TGCGCCAGCAGCCTCGAAGCGGGGGGGCTTGTTGAGCAGTTCTTC. It specifies CASSLEAGGLVEQFF.